A single sample is the source of the 9 T cell receptor beta chains below, sequenced in a study of blood T cell repertoires in COVID-19. Data came from immunoSEQ multiplex PCR; TCRdb stores just in-frame clones and leaves some out. The sample yields some 250,000 clones, 88% seen once. Specimen: peripheral blood. These receptors were taken from a woman in her thirties or forties who had recovered from COVID-19.

The chain couples TRBV7-9 to TRBJ2-5, with 9 bases identical to TRBD1. J gave up 5 bases and V 6 bases, and 4 bases lay outside the gene matches. The germline CDR1 and CDR2 sequences are SEHNR and FQNEAQ (reference sequence). The CDR3 is 13 residues long. Here the CDR3 reads CASRQGARETQYF. The CDR3 region has the DNA TGTGCCAGCAGACAGGGGGCGAGGGAGACCCAGTACTTC.

The V gene is TRBV30, the J gene TRBJ1-2; a weak D match, TRBD1 (6 bases). CDR1 GTSNPN and CDR2 SVGIG come from the germline V gene (reference sequence). Trimming left V 4 bases short and J 3 bases short, with 18 bases between. The length of the CDR3 is 15 residues. The chain's CDR3 is CAWIGLRGGYYGYTF. In nucleotides, the CDR3 is TGTGCCTGGATCGGGCTGAGGGGGGGTTACTATGGCTACACCTTC.

The chain employs TRBV7-9 and TRBJ2-1; TRBD2 aligns across 16 bases. The CDR3 is 17 amino acids. Germline V gene data show CDR1 as SEHNR and CDR2 as FQNEAQ (reference sequence). The V segment lost 4 bases and the J segment 8 bases; nucleotides outside the gene matches: 8. The CDR3 coding sequence is TGTGCCAGCAGCTCCCGGGGACTAGCGGGAGGGGGCTATGAGCAGTTCTTC. Translated: CASSSRGLAGGGYEQFF. Complete variable domain (other parts from reference TRBV7-9 and TRBJ2-1): DTGVSQNPRHKITKRGQNVTFRCDPISEHNRLYWYRQTLGQGPEFLTYFQNEAQLEKSRLLSDRFSAERPKGSFSTLEIQRTEQGDSAMYLCASSSRGLAGGGYEQFFGPGTRLTVL.

Here the CDR3 reads CASSAPWLNTEAFF. The CDR3 DNA sequence: TGTGCCAGCAGCGCCCCGTGGCTGAACACTGAAGCTTTCTTT. The chain recombines TRBV5-6 with TRBJ1-1; D gene uncertain. CDR3 size: 14 residues. Germline loops: CDR1 SGHDT, CDR2 YYEEEE. V lost 4 bases to trimming and J lost 0 bases, with 10 bases between them.

V gene TRBV6-1 combines with J gene TRBJ2-1; D is perhaps TRBD1 (6 bases). The CDR3 is 16 residues long. CDR1 and CDR2 from the germline V gene are MNHNS and SASEGT. Trimming pared 3 bases from V and 4 bases from J, leaving 16 bases between. The CDR3 is CASSDGGRGNYNEQFF. In DNA, the CDR3 is TGTGCCAGCAGTGATGGGGGCAGGGGCAATTACAATGAGCAGTTCTTC.

The count of this clone is one. The chain combines TRBV6-5 with TRBJ1-2; 7 positions match TRBD1. The CDR3 spans 12 residues. Germline CDR1 MNHEY, CDR2 SVGAGI. Germline trimming cut 6 bases from V and 4 bases from J; bases unmatched to any gene: 2. The CDR3 region is CASSDRAYGYTF. As DNA, the CDR3 is TGTGCCAGCAGCGACAGGGCCTATGGCTACACCTTC.

The chain has TRBV11-2 and TRBJ2-3, with D tentatively TRBD2 (5 bases). Between the trimmed V and J ends, which lost 3 bases and 10 bases, there was a span of 17 bases. This CDR3 comprises 14 residues. Germline V gene sequence: CDR1 SGHAT, CDR2 FQNNGV. CDR3 nucleotides: TGTGCCAGCAGCTTGGGCCCCGGACTCGGGGCGCAGTATTTT. Protein sequence: CASSLGPGLGAQYF.

This rearrangement joins TRBV5-4 to TRBJ2-2; the D gene is possibly TRBD2 (6 bases). Germline CDR1 reads SGHNT; CDR2 reads YYREEE (reference sequence). V shed 4 bases and J shed 2 bases, with 9 bases lying between them. The CDR3 totals 14 residues. The CDR3 loop reads CASSGGTNTGELFF. CDR3 bases: TGTGCCAGCAGCGGGGGGACCAACACCGGGGAGCTGTTTTTT. Variable domain in full (rest from reference TRBV5-4 and TRBJ2-2): ETGVTQSPTHLIKTRGQQVTLRCSSQSGHNTVSWYQQALGQGPQFIFQYYREEENGRGNFPPRFSGLQFPNYSSELNVNALELDDSALYLCASSGGTNTGELFFGEGSRLTVL.

V usage is TRBV12-5 and J usage is TRBJ1-2; a possible D gene is TRBD1 (5 bases). The CDR3 loop spans 18 amino acids. Looked up from germline, CDR1 is LGHNT and CDR2 is FRNRAP. Between the trimmed V and J ends, which lost 6 bases and 7 bases, there was a span of 30 bases. Here the CDR3 DNA reads TGTGCTAGTGGCCCGAGTGGCAGAGCCCGAGGAGGGGCTATTGGCTACACCTTC. Protein: CASGPSGRARGGAIGYTF.